This TCR beta chain was recorded in a study of breast tumors, draining lymph nodes, adjacent tissues. In germline, CDR1 is SGHAT, CDR2 FQDESV (reference sequence). CDR3 size: 13 residues. TCRdb itself ran the multiplex PCR reads through MiXCR, one entry per CDR3 protein. The sample lists around 290,000 distinct CDR3 sequences, 30% occurring once. Breast cancer patients provided tissue from their axillary draining lymph nodes. Study-wide points: Compared with basal-like, luminal-like tumors shared significantly more repertoire with nontumor tissue. Data only fit, rather than demonstrated, lymph node origin of most tumor T cells. The data were judged consistent with most tumor T cells coming from lymph node and expanding in tumor. Tumor TCR diversity was below lymph nodes but above nontumor tissue.

With regard to this clonotype: What it binds is not known. A read error is possible here, since a much larger clone lies one base away.

Sequencing input: axillary lymph node tissue. This chain joins TRBV11-1 and TRBJ2-3; D is undetermined. The TCR sequence derives from a female donor with breast cancer. Some clones in this sample may be carry-over from other donors' samples. The CDR3 spells CASSYPLTDTRYF. As DNA, the CDR3 is TGTGCCAGCAGCTACCCCCTTACAGATACGCGGTATTTT.